This T cell receptor (beta chain) was observed in a study of blood T cell repertoires in COVID-19. Whole-study context: The samples span acute and convalescent COVID-19 from the United States, Italy and Spain. The cDNA or gDNA used as material had been derived from T cells, B-cell-depleted T cells, or PBMCs.

From germline, CDR1 is MNHEY and CDR2 SVGAGI. The V gene lost 0 bases and the J gene lost 0 bases, with 11 bases spanning the gap. This CDR3 has 16 residues. Seattle patients were enrolled while actively infected and followed longitudinally. How the authors handled the data: Amplification from reference gene primers served as the basis for estimated nucleated cell counts. Method: immunoSEQ multiplex PCR; TCRdb's copy keeps in-frame clones and lacks some. Clonal size and the V and J genes are those of that table, whereas D and trimming came from the DNA. Among a few hundred thousand clones, around 88% were seen once, and the ten largest hold just over 7%.

Sequenced sample: peripheral blood. J is TRBJ1-2 and V is TRBV6-5; maybe TRBD1 (5 bases). This receptor was identified in an older woman with COVID-19, enrolled during active disease. The DNA of the CDR3 is TGTGCCAGCAGTTACTCAGCAGGGCAAGCTAACTATGGCTACACCTTC. Protein: CASSYSAGQANYGYTF.